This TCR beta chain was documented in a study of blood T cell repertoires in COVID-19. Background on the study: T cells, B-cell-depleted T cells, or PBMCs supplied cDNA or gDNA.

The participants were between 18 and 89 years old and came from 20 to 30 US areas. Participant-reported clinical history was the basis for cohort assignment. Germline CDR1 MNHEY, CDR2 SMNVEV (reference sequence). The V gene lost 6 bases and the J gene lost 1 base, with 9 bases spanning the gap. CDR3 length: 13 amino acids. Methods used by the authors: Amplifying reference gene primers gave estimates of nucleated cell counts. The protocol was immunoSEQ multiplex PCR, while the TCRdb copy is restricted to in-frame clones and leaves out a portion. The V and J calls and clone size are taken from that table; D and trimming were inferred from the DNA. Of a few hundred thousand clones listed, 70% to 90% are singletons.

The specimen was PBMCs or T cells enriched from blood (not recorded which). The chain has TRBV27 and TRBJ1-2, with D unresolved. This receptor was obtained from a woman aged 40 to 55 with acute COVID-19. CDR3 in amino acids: CASRGAINYGYTF. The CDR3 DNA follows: TGTGCCAGCAGGGGAGCTATTAACTATGGCTACACCTTC.